Following are 10 T cell receptor beta chains from one sample sequenced in a study of control samples from healthy donors and cancer patients. Profiled with immunoSEQ multiplex PCR; TCRdb holds only in-frame clones, not every one. This table holds around 120,000 clones, approximately 87% found once. The sequencing input was blood. The receptors stem from a man aged 55 to 69 in good health.

The rearrangement links TRBV3-1 (or the pseudogene TRBV3-2) to TRBJ1-4, with 7 bases identical to TRBD1. V trimming: 4 bases; J trimming: 7 bases; junction bases outside the gene matches: 9. This CDR3 spans 15 amino acids. The germline gives CDR1 LGHDT, CDR2 YNNKEL (reference sequence). The CDR3: CASSLKTTGTEKLFF. CDR3 in DNA: TGTGCCAGCAGCCTCAAAACGACAGGGACTGAAAAACTGTTTTTT.

V and J are TRBV2 and TRBJ1-1; D possibly corresponds to TRBD1 (5 bases). The V gene's germline CDR1 is SNHLY and CDR2 FYNNEI. V was clipped by 6 bases and J by 5 bases, with 13 bases between them. CDR3 length: 13 amino acids. CDR3 nucleotides: TGTGCCAGCAGCAGGGAGGGTTTTACTGAAGCTTTCTTT. Its translation: CASSREGFTEAFF.

The chain employs TRBV12-3 or TRBV12-4 and TRBJ2-3; possible D gene TRBD2, 6 bases. This CDR3 has 13 residues. The ends were cut back, 8 bases at V and 2 bases at J, with 11 bases in the middle. CDR3 in DNA: TGTGCCAGCCTGCGGGGAAACACAGATACGCAGTATTTT. It codes for CASLRGNTDTQYF.

The chain employs TRBV28 and TRBJ1-3; TRBD1 might be the D (6 bases). The V gene's germline CDR1 is MDHEN and CDR2 SYDVKM. CDR3 length: 17 residues. Trimming took off 2 bases at V and 0 bases at J, with 14 bases between the two ends. This chain's CDR3 is CASSLGDTAYSGNTIYF. The DNA of the CDR3 is TGTGCCAGCAGTTTAGGGGACACGGCTTACTCTGGAAACACCATATATTTT.

This clone turned up a few times. The gene calls are TRBV3-1 (or the pseudogene TRBV3-2) and TRBJ2-6; D remains ambiguous. Trimming removed 4 bases from V and 0 bases from J, with 19 bases in between. Germline V gene sequence: CDR1 LGHDT, CDR2 YNNKEL (reference sequence). This CDR3 is built from 19 residues. CDR3 protein: CASSPQTAGLRSGANVLTF. Written as DNA, the CDR3 is TGTGCCAGCAGCCCTCAAACCGCTGGGTTGCGCTCTGGGGCCAACGTCCTGACTTTC.

The V and J genes are TRBV4-1 and TRBJ2-2, with TRBD2 matching over 9 bases. The germline V gene encodes CDR1 MGHRA and CDR2 YSYEKL. The junction had 9 bases not matched to a gene; V was cut back by 3 bases and J by 7 bases. The CDR3 length is 16 residues. CDR3 nucleotides: TGCGCCAGCAGCCACCTAGCGGGGCAGAGGGGCGGGGAGCTGTTTTTT. This gives the protein CASSHLAGQRGGELFF.

This chain joins TRBV19 and TRBJ2-5; D not resolved. From germline, CDR1 is LNHDA and CDR2 SQIVND (reference sequence). V was pared by 3 bases and J by 5 bases, with 10 bases between. The CDR3 spans 13 residues. CDR3 in DNA: TGTGCCAGTAGTATGGCGTCATGGGAGACCCAGTACTTC. Its protein product is CASSMASWETQYF. The variable domain in full, completed from reference TRBV19 and TRBJ2-5, reads DGGITQSPKYLFRKEGQNVTLSCEQNLNHDAMYWYRQDPGQGLRLIYYSQIVNDFQKGDIAEGYSVSREKKESFPLTVTSAQKNPTAFYLCASSMASWETQYFGPGTRLLVL.

The chain couples TRBV5-8 to TRBJ1-2; D remains ambiguous. Trimming left V 1 base short and J 7 bases short, with 8 bases between. In germline, CDR1 is SGHTS, CDR2 YDEGEE. This CDR3 has 12 amino acids. The CDR3 here is CASSLPQSGYTF. The CDR3 DNA sequence: TGTGCCAGCAGCTTGCCACAGAGTGGCTACACCTTC.

This clone was found a few times. The V call is TRBV12-3 or TRBV12-4, the J call TRBJ2-3; D ambiguous. The germline V and J ends were trimmed by 5 bases and 6 bases, with 12 bases remaining between them. This CDR3 has 13 amino acids. The CDR3 region is CASSLDGADTQYF. CDR3 nucleotide sequence: TGTGCCAGCAGTCTGGACGGAGCGGATACGCAGTATTTT.

CDR3 nucleotide sequence: TGTGCCAGCAGGCCCGAGCGTAGTCAGCCCCAGCATTTT. Amino acids: CASRPERSQPQHF. The chain is built from TRBV6-5 and TRBJ1-5; D not resolved. From germline, CDR1 is MNHEY and CDR2 SVGAGI. V was clipped by 6 bases and J by 6 bases, with 12 bases between them. There are 13 residues in the CDR3.